Sequencing of this T cell receptor (beta chain) was carried out in a study of OX40 agonist ivuxolimab in advanced cancers. At the level of the study: Cohort: around 79% men, mean age about 60, aged about 23 to 80. Study-level findings and limits: Certain nonresponders additionally had low normalized T-cell clonal expansion. Partial responders at 0.1-3.0 mg/kg showed near-lowest clonal expansion. Dose levels from 0.1 to 3.0 mg/kg saw CD4+ and CD8+ blood T cells expand clonally by week 6.

This table comes from immunoSEQ multiplex PCR, and its TCRdb copy is limited to in-frame clones, with some not included. Of more than 85,000 clones listed, just over 90% were seen once; the top ten hold more than 0.25%. Details on this clone: The antigen is not known.

The CDR3 extends over 15 amino acids. Germline CDR1 and CDR2: KGHSH and LQKENI. V was clipped by 6 bases and J by 3 bases; unmatched bases: 10. The TCR was taken from an adult with an advanced solid tumor such as melanoma, head and neck, liver or kidney cancer. This chain joins TRBV18 and TRBJ1-2; TRBD1 matches 7 bases. The starting material was CD4+ or CD8+ T cells sorted from blood, obtained in a trial of the OX40 agonist ivuxolimab. DNA for the CDR3: TGTGCCAGCTCGGGCCAGGGGGGGAAGGACTATGGCTACACCTTC. Amino acid sequence: CASSGQGGKDYGYTF.